The sequence of this T cell receptor beta chain was determined in a study of T-cell reconstitution after alpha-beta-depleted transplantation in children. Details on this clonotype: The antigen is not known.

Unique molecular identifiers tagged the TCRbeta library. TCRdb independently ran MiXCR on the PCR reads; one entry per CDR3 protein. Of about 110,000 distinct CDR3 sequences listed, around 6.4% are singletons. Germline lookup yields CDR1 LGHDT and CDR2 YNNKEL (reference sequence). Losses at the gene ends were 10 bases for V and 1 base for J; bases not matched to a gene: 14. The CDR3 covers 18 residues. Study-level points and caveats: Two months or so post-transplant, alpha-beta T cells reportedly derived from several hundred expanded graft clones. T-cell counts and diversity at one year post-transplant came mainly from newly produced T cells. From surviving recipient T cells and thymic progenitors came the high day-60 TCRbeta diversity observed in some patients.

The chain links TRBV3-1 to TRBJ2-2, with 11 bases identical to TRBD2. The input for sequencing was PBMCs, mostly from graft donor cells, taken 360 days after TCRalphabeta/CD19-depleted stem cell transplant. The sequence derives from a male patient aged 2 to 10 who had a stem cell transplant for acute lymphoblastic leukemia, so the T cells may come from the graft donor. CDR3 loop: CAICSLQTSGKNTGELFF. CDR3 in DNA: TGTGCCATCTGTTCCCTTCAGACTAGCGGGAAGAACACCGGGGAGCTGTTTTTT.